This TCR beta chain was recovered during a study of post-analysis software for immune sequencing data. Study overall: Courses of disease covered relapsing-remitting, secondary progressive and progressive-relapsing multiple sclerosis.

Findings of the study overall: For normalized Chao1 diversity, multiple sclerosis patients scored significantly lower than controls did. Same-batch samples co-clustered strongly by F measure. Patients used roughly five TRBV segments, including TRBV5-6, TRBV5-1 and TRBV20-1, more often than controls.

This clonotype appeared many times. Its antigen is undetermined. CDR1 and CDR2 (germline): DFQATT, SNEGSKA (reference sequence). The V and J ends lost 0 bases and 5 bases, in that order; junction bases with no gene match: 11. There are 16 residues in the CDR3. Included in the TCR beta cDNA libraries were unique molecular identifiers. Researchers reported 400,000 to 550,000 cDNA molecules coming from 1 to 10 million T cells. Each CDR3 protein is one row after TCRdb ran MiXCR on the PCR reads. The table records roughly 800,000 distinct CDR3 sequences, 25% to 30% of them present only once. The rearrangement joins TRBV20-1 to TRBJ2-5; 8 nucleotides line up with TRBD1. Sequenced material: blood. The clonotype comes from a girl aged 10 to 17 with multiple sclerosis. The chain's CDR3 is CSARDPARGRLETQYF. For the CDR3, the DNA is TGCAGTGCTAGAGATCCGGCCAGGGGGCGCTTGGAGACCCAGTACTTC.